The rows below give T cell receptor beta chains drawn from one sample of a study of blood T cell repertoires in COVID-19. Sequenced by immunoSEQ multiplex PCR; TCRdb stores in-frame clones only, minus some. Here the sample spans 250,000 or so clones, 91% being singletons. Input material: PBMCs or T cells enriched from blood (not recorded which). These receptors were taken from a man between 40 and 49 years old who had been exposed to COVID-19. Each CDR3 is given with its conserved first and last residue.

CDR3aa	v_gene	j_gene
CAWRYNRVQPNYGYTF	TRBV30	TRBJ1-2
CASSSTDRHGGNTIYF	TRBV7-8	TRBJ1-3
CASSQDTGSVGGYTF	TRBV4-2	TRBJ1-2
CDLWLAQHF	TRBV29-1	TRBJ1-5
CASSQDRRLGGLAGSTDTQYF	TRBV4-2	TRBJ2-3
CASSHRGQGDYGYTF	TRBV3-1/TRBV3-2	TRBJ1-2
CASSHDRMGNEQFF	TRBV19	TRBJ2-1
CASSPGGGFQETQYF	TRBV27	TRBJ2-5
CASSQGAQGGEAFF	TRBV14	TRBJ1-1
CASSFYQKGLAGVEQFF	TRBV7-2	TRBJ2-1
CASSLNRRERAGEQFF	TRBV7-3	TRBJ2-1
CASSLEEQGLETQYF	TRBV7-9	TRBJ2-5
CASSPLRGSPLHF	TRBV12-3/TRBV12-4	TRBJ1-6
CASSQIGEGHTEAFF	TRBV14	TRBJ1-1
CASSHTSGSGEQYF	TRBV5-4	TRBJ2-7
CASSLGRGRGNTIYF	TRBV5-6	TRBJ1-3
CASMDRVRLNEQFF	TRBV28	TRBJ2-1
CASSPGDSGNTIYF	TRBV19	TRBJ1-3
CASSRGRGESNQPQHF	TRBV6-6	TRBJ1-5
CASSMTGQGSPQYF	TRBV6-5	TRBJ2-7
CATSDHRVNEQFF	TRBV24-1	TRBJ2-1
CASSLRPGNTEAFF	TRBV7-3	TRBJ1-1
CATSVGRERHNEQFF	TRBV24-1	TRBJ2-1
CASSHGTSGQTRGETQYF	TRBV6-2/TRBV6-3	TRBJ2-5
CAWSRGQGGETQYF	TRBV30	TRBJ2-5
CASSFWDRDGYTF	TRBV28	TRBJ1-2
CASSPEDRVNQPQHF	TRBV19	TRBJ1-5
CASSRDGGTEAFF	TRBV9	TRBJ1-1
CASSTPGLAEDEQFF	TRBV2	TRBJ2-1
CASSDYRVGYTF	TRBV2	TRBJ1-2
CATSEYRGRGTGELFF	TRBV24-1	TRBJ2-2
CASSLVTSKIQFF	TRBV7-9	TRBJ2-1
CASSVGTPVYNEQFF	TRBV5-1	TRBJ2-1
CASRDAMLVPREGELFF	TRBV27	TRBJ2-2
CASWTGSYTEAFF	TRBV28	TRBJ1-1
CASRRDRSSGNTIYF	TRBV28	TRBJ1-3
CASREREGVDTQYF	TRBV2	TRBJ2-3
CASSLGTGERGYTF	TRBV5-1	TRBJ1-2
CASSTPGQLYEQYF	TRBV7-9	TRBJ2-7
CASSLDLGLADYNEQFF	TRBV11-2	TRBJ2-1
CASSPRQGAETEAFF	TRBV18	TRBJ1-1
CASSPRTGTTGELFF	TRBV28	TRBJ2-2
CASSLDSSYGYTF	TRBV12-3/TRBV12-4	TRBJ1-2
CASSRGLNTEAFF	TRBV7-9	TRBJ1-1
CASSTPGLAVTDTQYF	TRBV7-2	TRBJ2-3
CASSQDRTSGAFEFF	TRBV4-2	TRBJ2-1
CASSDTAFNEKLFF	TRBV6-1	TRBJ1-4
CASSQDVRGSYEQYF	TRBV4-3	TRBJ2-7
CASSEGPGTSGTLAKNIQYF	TRBV10-1	TRBJ2-4
CASRNKREVDEQFF	TRBV6-5	TRBJ2-1
CASSLRRLAGSYNEQFF	TRBV7-2	TRBJ2-1
CASSLEWWSSYNSPLHF	TRBV5-1	TRBJ1-6
CASSPPLADSSYNEQFF	TRBV18	TRBJ2-1
CASSLGQGQETQYF	TRBV7-2	TRBJ2-5
CASSTTRDTAYEQYF	TRBV27	TRBJ2-7